A single sample gave rise to the 12 T cell receptor beta chains below, sequenced in a study of blood T cell repertoires in COVID-19 (TCRdb year 2020). Preparation of the library involved the immunoSEQ multiplex PCR assay. TCRdb retrieved this table from immuneACCESS and kept in-frame rearrangements only. Not all clones are present; in checked studies, unresolved V genes account for under half, and no reason is known for the remainder. Within this sample are approximately 300,000 clones, with around 88% of them counted one time only. 1% to 1.5% of the sample is held by the ten biggest clonotypes. The sample was peripheral blood. The receptors were sampled from a woman between 50 and 59 years old with acute or convalescent COVID-19.

The DNA for the CDR3 is TGTGCCAGTAGTATAAACAGGGGAATGGGAAATCAGCCCCAGCATTTT. It yields the protein CASSINRGMGNQPQHF. The V gene is TRBV19, the J gene TRBJ1-5, with 7 bases lining up with TRBD1. Germline V gene data show CDR1 as LNHDA and CDR2 as SQIVND (reference sequence). CDR3 length: 16 amino acids. Trimming took 2 bases from V and 4 from J; bases not matched to a gene: 8.

The chain carries TRBV12-3 or TRBV12-4 and TRBJ2-2, with D unresolved. The germline V and J ends were trimmed by 5 bases and 10 bases, with 14 bases remaining between them. The CDR3 contains 13 residues. In DNA form, the CDR3 reads TGTGCCAGCAGTAAAAAGCCCGTTCTGGAGCTGTTTTTT. Residues: CASSKKPVLELFF.

The chain couples TRBV12-3 or TRBV12-4 to TRBJ2-5; unclear D gene. This CDR3 contains 12 residues. Trimming pared 3 bases from V and 4 bases from J, leaving 6 bases between. The CDR3 loop is CASSFLRETQYF. CDR3 bases: TGTGCCAGCAGTTTCCTCAGAGAGACCCAGTACTTC.

The chain joins TRBV2 to TRBJ2-7; D may be TRBD2 (5 bases). Germline V gene data show CDR1 as SNHLY and CDR2 as FYNNEI. V gave up 4 bases and J gave up 4 bases, with 17 bases separating them. The CDR3 totals 15 residues. The CDR3 region has the DNA TGTGCCAGCAGTGGCCTCCGAGGGCTCCTGTACGAGCAGTACGTC. It yields the protein CASSGLRGLLYEQYV.

The chain recombines TRBV5-4 with TRBJ1-3; no clear D. CDR3 length: 18 amino acids. Germline V gives CDR1 SGHNT, CDR2 YYREEE (reference sequence). The germline V and J ends were trimmed by 1 base and 2 bases, with 19 bases remaining between them. The chain's CDR3 is CASSLRRGGSATGNTIYF. The DNA for the CDR3 is TGTGCCAGCAGCTTGAGGAGAGGCGGCTCTGCCACTGGAAACACCATATATTTT.

V gene TRBV6-5 combines with J gene TRBJ1-1; D remains unclear. The germline V gene has CDR1 MNHEY and CDR2 SVGAGI. Trimming pared 1 base from V and 2 bases from J, leaving 5 bases between. This CDR3 has 13 residues. As DNA, the CDR3 is TGTGCCAGCAGTTACTTATCTAACACTGAAGCTTTCTTT. It translates to CASSYLSNTEAFF.

The sample holds one count of this clone. DNA for the CDR3: TGTGCCAGCAGCTGGGACATCACCTACGAGCAGTACTTC. It codes for CASSWDITYEQYF. This chain joins TRBV7-2 and TRBJ2-7; maybe TRBD1 (6 bases). CDR1 and CDR2 (germline): SGHTA, FQGNSA. V lost 4 bases, J lost 2 bases, and 9 bases lay in between. CDR3 length: 13 residues.

This clone was detected a few times. The sample has other DNA sequences that encode this CDR3 too. The V gene is TRBV18, the J gene TRBJ2-5; tentatively, D is TRBD2 (6 bases). V dropped 2 bases and J dropped 3 bases, with 7 bases sitting between them. This CDR3 comprises 13 residues. Germline values: CDR1 KGHSH, CDR2 LQKENI. CDR3 sequence: CASSPGGEETQYF. CDR3 DNA sequence: TGTGCCAGCTCACCAGGAGGGGAAGAGACCCAGTACTTC.

The chain combines TRBV4-1 with TRBJ1-2, with D perhaps TRBD1 (5 bases). This CDR3 has 15 amino acids. V gave up 0 bases and J gave up 2 bases, with 10 bases separating them. The germline V gene has CDR1 MGHRA and CDR2 YSYEKL. CDR3 coding DNA: TGCGCCAGCAGCCAAGAGGCCGGGGGGAACTATGGCTACACCTTC. This encodes CASSQEAGGNYGYTF.

The chain links TRBV18 to TRBJ2-5; the D gene is possibly TRBD2 (6 bases). The V end lost 6 bases, the J end lost 2 bases, and 16 bases lay between the germline ends. Germline CDR1 is KGHSH and CDR2 is LQKENI. The CDR3 has 15 residues. The CDR3 loop is CASSSQRAGQETQYF. CDR3 nucleotides: TGTGCCAGCTCCTCCCAACGTGCGGGGCAAGAGACCCAGTACTTC.

The chain is built from TRBV12-3 or TRBV12-4 and TRBJ1-1; 7 positions match TRBD1. The J segment lost 7 bases and the V segment lost 7 bases, leaving 9 bases of the junction unmatched. This CDR3 region has 13 residues. As DNA, the CDR3 is TGTGCCAGCATCCTCATCGGACAGGATGAAGCTTTCTTT. Protein sequence: CASILIGQDEAFF.

This clone was detected once. The genes are TRBV27 and TRBJ1-2; D is uncertain. Germline CDR1 and CDR2: MNHEY and SMNVEV (reference sequence). The CDR3 spans 15 residues. V dropped 6 bases and J dropped 8 bases, with 22 bases sitting between them. CDR3 nucleotide sequence: TGTGCCAGCAGCCCGGACTGGGAAAGAGTGGGAGGCTACACCTTC. It codes for CASSPDWERVGGYTF.